The 27 T cell receptor beta chains below come from one sample, sequenced in a study of radiotherapy plus CTLA-4 blockade in lung cancer. Generated by immunoSEQ multiplex PCR, the TCRdb table keeps only in-frame clones and is missing some. The sample has about 28,000 clones, roughly 83% seen once. Source: peripheral blood, taken from a patient treated with radiotherapy plus ipilimumab. Receptors were obtained from a human donor with non-small cell lung cancer that progressed on radiotherapy plus ipilimumab.

This clone has only one observation. The genes are TRBV11-2 and TRBJ2-5, with D possibly being TRBD2 (6 bases). CDR3 length equals 16 residues. Germline loops: CDR1 SGHAT, CDR2 FQNNGV. V was clipped by 1 base and J by 2 bases, with 14 bases between them. CDR3 residues: CASSLVGGGIQETQYF. The CDR3 nucleotides read TGTGCCAGCAGCTTAGTGGGGGGAGGAATACAAGAGACCCAGTACTTC.

The V and J genes are TRBV15 and TRBJ2-5; 8 bases are shared with TRBD2. The CDR3 is made up of 14 amino acids. Germline lookup yields CDR1 LNHNV and CDR2 YYDKDF (reference sequence). Unmatched junction bases numbered 4, after V lost 3 bases and J lost 4 bases. For the CDR3, the DNA is TGTGCCACCAGCAGTCGCGGGGGGTCAGAGACCCAGTACTTC. Encoded protein: CATSSRGGSETQYF. The full variable domain, its missing parts supplied by reference TRBV15 and TRBJ2-5, is DAMVIQNPRYQVTQFGKPVTLSCSQTLNHNVMYWYQQKSSQAPKLLFHYYDKDFNNEADTPDNFQSRRPNTSFCFLDIRSPGLGDTAMYLCATSSRGGSETQYFGPGTRLLVL.

The rearrangement uses TRBV18 and TRBJ2-7; 8 nucleotides match TRBD2. This CDR3 contains 15 residues. V dropped 3 bases and J dropped 3; count of bases not matched to a gene: 7. Looked up from germline, CDR1 is KGHSH and CDR2 is LQKENI. CDR3 bases: TGTGCCAGCTCACCGGACGGGAGGGAGCTCTACGAGCAGTACTTC. It yields the protein CASSPDGRELYEQYF.

The DNA of the CDR3 is TGCGCCAGCACCTCGTTTGGGGCCGGGGACACTGAAGCTTTCTTT. Translation gives CASTSFGAGDTEAFF. The rearrangement links TRBV5-1 to TRBJ1-1, with D possibly being TRBD1 (5 bases). Germline CDR1 SGHRS, CDR2 YFSETQ. V lost 6 bases and J lost 3, with 18 bases in between. The CDR3 is 15 residues long.

V is TRBV6-1 and J is TRBJ2-5; D may be TRBD2 (6 bases). V dropped 7 bases and J dropped 4 bases, with 16 bases sitting between them. Germline V CDR1 and CDR2: MNHNS, SASEGT. The CDR3 loop spans 14 amino acids. The CDR3 DNA follows: TGTGCCAGCAACATCTGGGGGGTTGGAGAGACCCAGTACTTC. Its protein product is CASNIWGVGETQYF.

In regard to this clone: The CDR3 does not close with the conserved phenylalanine or tryptophan, likely indicating a read error. J is TRBJ1-1 and V is TRBV5-6; D not certain. V was pared by 1 base and J by 2 bases, with 0 bases between. Germline V gene lookup returns CDR1 SGHDT and CDR2 YYEEEE. This CDR3 comprises 11 residues. In nucleotides, the CDR3 is TGTGCCAGCAGCTTGAACACTGAAGCTTTCCTT. It codes for CASSLNTEAFL.

DNA of the CDR3: TGTGCCAGCAGTGAGCCCCCCTATGGCTACACCTTC. Translating it yields CASSEPPYGYTF. The rearrangement joins TRBV28 to TRBJ1-2; unclear D gene. Germline CDR1 reads MDHEN; CDR2 reads SYDVKM. The CDR3 spans 12 residues. V was cut by 5 bases and J by 4 bases, with 8 bases left in between.

The chain's CDR3 is CASSYSSRSEQYF. DNA for the CDR3: TGTGCCAGCAGTTACTCGAGCCGCTCCGAGCAGTACTTC. The chain joins TRBV6-6 to TRBJ2-7, with D uncertain. V lost 0 bases and J 6 bases, leaving 9 bases between the germline ends. The V gene's germline CDR1 is MNHNY and CDR2 SVGAGI (reference sequence). The CDR3 length is 13 residues.

The chain carries TRBV6-1 and TRBJ2-7; D not certain. Between the trimmed V and J ends, which lost 6 bases and 3 bases, there was a span of 9 bases. CDR1 is MNHNS and CDR2 is SASEGT in the germline V gene. The CDR3 is 12 residues long. CDR3 nucleotides: TGTGCCAGCAGCCCCGGGCGCTACGAGCAGTACTTC. It is translated as CASSPGRYEQYF.

The rearrangement links TRBV19 to TRBJ2-3; 8 bases match TRBD1. With V trimmed by 0 bases and J by 1 base, 3 bases remained unmatched. The germline gives CDR1 LNHDA, CDR2 SQIVND (reference sequence). CDR3 length: 16 residues. The CDR3 here is CASSIDETGGTDTQYF. The DNA of the CDR3 is TGTGCCAGTAGTATAGATGAGACAGGGGGCACAGATACGCAGTATTTT.

This chain uses TRBV11-1 with TRBJ2-5, with TRBD2 matching 7 bases. V dropped 5 bases and J dropped 2; count of bases not matched to a gene: 5. Per germline, CDR1 SGHAT and CDR2 FQDESV (reference sequence). The CDR3 spans 14 residues. The CDR3 coding sequence is TGTGCCAGCAGCCCTCTAGCGGAGCAAGAGACCCAGTACTTC. Amino acids: CASSPLAEQETQYF.

CDR3 region: CASSSPKGGGLSEQYF. CDR3 sequence (DNA): TGTGCCAGCAGCTCCCCAAAGGGCGGGGGACTATCCGAGCAGTACTTC. V usage is TRBV5-4 and J usage is TRBJ2-7, with TRBD2 identical over 7 bases. Germline CDR1 reads SGHNT; CDR2 reads YYREEE (reference sequence). With 3 bases clipped from V and 6 bases from J, the junction kept 15 bases outside the gene matches. There are 16 residues in the CDR3. Filled out from reference TRBV5-4 and TRBJ2-7, the complete variable domain reads ETGVTQSPTHLIKTRGQQVTLRCSSQSGHNTVSWYQQALGQGPQFIFQYYREEENGRGNFPPRFSGLQFPNYSSELNVNALELDDSALYLCASSSPKGGGLSEQYFGPGTRLTVT.

This chain links TRBV28 with TRBJ1-1; D uncertain. The V and J ends lost 7 bases and 0 bases respectively, with 15 bases between them. The CDR3 is 15 residues long. In germline, CDR1 is MDHEN, CDR2 SYDVKM. CDR3 DNA sequence: TGTGCCAGCATCCCAGGAGGCGTAATGAACACTGAAGCTTTCTTT. It codes for CASIPGGVMNTEAFF.

V and J are TRBV6-1 and TRBJ1-5, with TRBD1 as a possible D gene (6 bases). Germline CDR1 and CDR2: MNHNS and SASEGT. CDR3 length: 15 residues. V was clipped by 3 bases and J by 5 bases, with 14 bases between them. The CDR3 nucleotides are TGTGCCAGCAGTGACCCCGGGACACTTTATCAGCCCCAGCATTTT. Amino acids: CASSDPGTLYQPQHF.

The genes are TRBV27 and TRBJ2-7; D possibly corresponds to TRBD2 (6 bases). V gave up 3 bases and J gave up 3 bases, with 15 bases separating them. Germline V gives CDR1 MNHEY, CDR2 SMNVEV (reference sequence). This CDR3 spans 15 amino acids. CDR3 nucleotide sequence: TGTGCCAGCAGTTTGCGTCCGGGACTTAACTACGAGCAGTACTTC. Encoded protein: CASSLRPGLNYEQYF.

The rearrangement uses TRBV5-1 and TRBJ2-2; 16 bases line up with TRBD2. V lost 1 base to trimming and J lost 7 bases; unmatched junction nucleotides: 13. This CDR3 region has 20 residues. Germline CDR1 SGHRS, CDR2 YFSETQ. The CDR3: CASSLKAPGTSGRASGELFF. In DNA form, the CDR3 reads TGCGCCAGCAGCTTGAAGGCCCCTGGGACTAGCGGGAGGGCGAGCGGGGAGCTGTTTTTT. Variable domain in full (rest from reference TRBV5-1 and TRBJ2-2): KAGVTQTPRYLIKTRGQQVTLSCSPISGHRSVSWYQQTPGQGLQFLFEYFSETQRNKGNFPGRFSGRQFSNSRSEMNVSTLELGDSALYLCASSLKAPGTSGRASGELFFGEGSRLTVL.

This sequence joins TRBV7-9 and TRBJ2-7; 9 nucleotides agree with TRBD1. With V trimmed by 5 bases and J by 5 bases, 13 bases remained unmatched. This CDR3 has 16 residues. The germline gives CDR1 SEHNR, CDR2 FQNEAQ (reference sequence). DNA of the CDR3: TGTGCCAGCAGCGGGCGAGCCGGGACAGGGAGCAACGAGCAGTACTTC. It is translated as CASSGRAGTGSNEQYF.

This chain links TRBV10-3 with TRBJ1-5, with 8 bases matching TRBD1. In germline, CDR1 is ENHRY, CDR2 SYGVKD. The CDR3 covers 14 residues. J lost 8 bases, V lost 0 bases, and 3 bases had no gene match. The CDR3 reads CAISESAGGEPQHF. CDR3 nucleotide sequence: TGTGCCATCAGTGAGTCGGCAGGGGGCGAGCCCCAGCATTTT.

The J gene is TRBJ2-5, the V gene TRBV7-2, with 7 bases identical to TRBD1. TRBJ2-7 explains the end of the DNA better; the J call may be wrong. The V gene's germline CDR1 is SGHTA and CDR2 FQGNSA. CDR3 length: 14 amino acids. The CDR3, as DNA: TGTGCCAGCAGCCCGGACAGGAGCTCCTACGAGCAGTACTTC. This translates into CASSPDRSSYEQYF.

This clone was counted a few times. Other DNA sequences in this sample translate to the same CDR3. CDR3 nucleotide sequence: TGTGCCAGCAGCGTAGCCAGCGGGGGGGCGAGCTCCTACAATGAGCAGTTCTTC. Amino acids: CASSVASGGASSYNEQFF. This rearrangement joins TRBV9 to TRBJ2-1; 10 bases agree with TRBD2. The length of the CDR3 is 18 residues. The germline CDR1 and CDR2 sequences are SGDLS and YYNGEE. With V trimmed by 0 bases and J by 0 bases, 6 bases remained unmatched. Based on the CDR3 plus reference TRBV9 and TRBJ2-1, the full variable domain is DSGVTQTPKHLITATGQRVTLRCSPRSGDLSVYWYQQSLDQGLQFLIQYYNGEERAKGNILERFSAQQFPDLHSELNLSSLELGDSALYFCASSVASGGASSYNEQFFGPGTRLTVL.

This clone was observed a few times. The V gene is TRBV27, the J gene TRBJ2-7; D unclear. Germline CDR1 reads MNHEY; CDR2 reads SMNVEV (reference sequence). V shed 3 bases and J shed 7 bases, with 13 bases lying between them. The length of the CDR3 is 13 residues. CDR3 sequence reads: CASSFRPSWEQYF. In DNA form, the CDR3 reads TGTGCCAGCAGTTTTCGACCCTCCTGGGAGCAGTACTTC.

The chain is built from TRBV5-1 and TRBJ2-3; TRBD2 matches at 11 bases. Germline-derived CDR1 and CDR2 are SGHRS and YFSETQ. The CDR3 is 17 residues long. The V and J ends lost 4 bases and 0 bases, in that order; junction bases with no gene match: 7. The CDR3 sequence: CASSLLTSGESTDTQYF. For the CDR3, the DNA is TGCGCCAGCAGCCTCTTGACTAGCGGGGAAAGCACAGATACGCAGTATTTT.

V gene TRBV4-1 combines with J gene TRBJ1-4, with D possibly matching TRBD1 (6 bases). CDR1 MGHRA and CDR2 YSYEKL come from the germline V gene. The CDR3 loop spans 15 amino acids. Trimming left V 0 bases short and J 7 bases short, with 12 bases between. The CDR3 loop reads CASSQDGGLGEKLFF. The CDR3 region has the DNA TGCGCCAGCAGCCAAGACGGGGGCCTGGGTGAAAAACTGTTTTTT.

CDR3 DNA: TGTGCCAGCAGCTTAGGACATACTATAGAGCAGTACTTC. It is translated as CASSLGHTIEQYF. The rearrangement joins TRBV11-2 to TRBJ2-7; D gene unclear. V was trimmed by 1 base and J by 7 bases, leaving 11 bases between them. Germline-derived CDR1 and CDR2 are SGHAT and FQNNGV. There are 13 residues in the CDR3.

V usage is TRBV4-3 and J usage is TRBJ2-2; D is ambiguous. The CDR3 totals 13 residues. With 0 bases removed from V and 1 base from J, the gap between germline ends came to 0 bases. CDR1 and CDR2 (germline): LGHNA, YSLEER. CDR3 in amino acids: CASSQENTGELFF. CDR3 nucleotide sequence: TGCGCCAGCAGCCAAGAGAACACCGGGGAGCTGTTTTTT.

This chain uses TRBV18 with TRBJ2-1; 9 positions match TRBD2. The CDR3 is 15 residues long. Germline trimming cut 3 bases from V and 2 bases from J; bases unmatched to any gene: 2. Germline V gene lookup returns CDR1 KGHSH and CDR2 LQKENI. CDR3 coding DNA: TGTGCCAGCTCACCGACTAGCGGAACCTACAATGAGCAGTTCTTC. Translating it yields CASSPTSGTYNEQFF.

To note about this clone: The same CDR3 can be traced to other DNA sequences in this sample. The V gene is TRBV29-1, the J gene TRBJ2-7, with D possibly TRBD1 on 7 matching bases. The CDR3 runs 16 residues. Trimming took 1 base from V and 4 from J, leaving 20 bases between them. CDR1 is SQVTM, CDR2 ANQGSEA, per germline. The CDR3 region has the DNA TGCAGCGTTGAAGGGGGAGGTCCAGGGGGTCGGTACGAGCAGTACTTC. Protein sequence: CSVEGGGPGGRYEQYF.